These 31 T cell receptor beta chains were sequenced from one sample in a study of siplizumab effects on memory and regulatory T cells. Using immunoSEQ multiplex PCR, the repertoire was profiled, and TCRdb retains in-frame clones only, with some absent. The sample lists about 110,000 clones; around 90% were seen once. The source material was CD4+ T cells sorted from blood. These receptors originate from a human donor in good health.

This chain uses TRBV7-9 with TRBJ1-5; 9 bases map to TRBD1. Trimming at V came to 6 bases and at J to 2 bases, leaving 5 bases not matched to a gene. Per germline, CDR1 SEHNR and CDR2 FQNEAQ (reference sequence). This CDR3 has 15 amino acids. This CDR3 is CASSQQGAGNQPQHF. In DNA, the CDR3 is TGTGCCAGCAGTCAACAGGGGGCTGGCAATCAGCCCCAGCATTTT.

The chain combines TRBV6-1 with TRBJ1-1, with 10 bases lining up with TRBD1. There are 15 residues in the CDR3. Germline lookup yields CDR1 MNHNS and CDR2 SASEGT. V lost 6 bases to trimming and J lost 4 bases; unmatched junction nucleotides: 8. The CDR3, as DNA: TGTGCCAGCAGGGACCGGGACAGGGGCACCACTGAAGCTTTCTTT. Its protein is CASRDRDRGTTEAFF.

The chain carries TRBV6-1 and TRBJ1-5; possibly TRBD1 for D (5 bases). The CDR3 is 15 amino acids. The ends were cut back, 9 bases at V and 0 bases at J, with 15 bases in the middle. Per the germline V gene, CDR1 is MNHNS and CDR2 is SASEGT. The CDR3 sequence: CASGAAHFSNQPQHF. The DNA of the CDR3 is TGTGCCAGTGGGGCTGCGCACTTTAGCAATCAGCCCCAGCATTTT.

This chain joins TRBV6-6 and TRBJ1-1; D ambiguous. This CDR3 comprises 14 residues. Looked up from germline, CDR1 is MNHNY and CDR2 is SVGAGI (reference sequence). V was pared by 5 bases and J by 1 base, with 11 bases between. CDR3 in amino acids: CASSIRTANTEAFF. The CDR3 nucleotides read TGTGCCAGCAGTATCCGGACGGCGAACACTGAAGCTTTCTTT.

V usage is TRBV6-6 and J usage is TRBJ1-2; a weak D match, TRBD1 (6 bases). From germline, CDR1 is MNHNY and CDR2 SVGAGI (reference sequence). The CDR3 has 13 residues. The V end was cut by 5 bases, the J end by 2 bases, with 9 bases between. CDR3 nucleotide sequence: TGTGCCAGCAGTACCGACAGGAACTATGGCTACACCTTC. As protein: CASSTDRNYGYTF.

The chain couples TRBV30 to TRBJ2-1; D is unclear. The CDR3 loop spans 13 amino acids. Germline values: CDR1 GTSNPN, CDR2 SVGIG (reference sequence). The V gene lost 0 bases and the J gene lost 3 bases, with 6 bases spanning the gap. The CDR3 sequence is CAWSVQVYNEQFF. The CDR3 DNA reads TGTGCCTGGAGTGTACAAGTCTACAATGAGCAGTTCTTC.

V gene TRBV11-2 combines with J gene TRBJ1-2; 7 bases fit TRBD1. CDR1 is SGHAT and CDR2 is FQNNGV in the germline V gene. The CDR3 sequence is 13 residues long. V shed 4 bases and J 10 bases; nucleotides not matched to a gene: 9. CDR3 amino acids: CASSWAGTELYTF. CDR3 sequence (DNA): TGTGCCAGCAGCTGGGCCGGGACAGAACTCTACACCTTC.

This clone was found once. The V call is TRBV7-9, the J call TRBJ1-2; weak D call: TRBD1 (6 bases). The length of the CDR3 is 14 residues. V shed 5 bases and J shed 7 bases, with 17 bases lying between them. Germline V gene sequence: CDR1 SEHNR, CDR2 FQNEAQ (reference sequence). CDR3 coding DNA: TGTGCCAGCAGCCCTGGTCGGGGGGCAAGTGGCTACACCTTC. Its protein product is CASSPGRGASGYTF.

V and J are TRBV5-6 and TRBJ1-4, with 9 bases matching TRBD1. V dropped 4 bases and J dropped 12; count of bases not matched to a gene: 13. The CDR3 extends over 15 amino acids. Germline V gene sequence: CDR1 SGHDT, CDR2 YYEEEE. CDR3 coding DNA: TGTGCCAGCAGCACCCCGGGACAGGGAGGTCAGGAACTGTTTTTT. It codes for CASSTPGQGGQELFF.

The rearrangement uses TRBV5-1 and TRBJ2-3; 9 bases map to TRBD2. Germline CDR1 and CDR2: SGHRS and YFSETQ. This CDR3 is 16 amino acids long. V shed 4 bases, J shed 4 bases, and the junction held 10 bases outside the gene matches. The CDR3 nucleotides read TGCGCCAGCAGCCTCACCAGTAGCGGGAGCCCAGATACGCAGTATTTT. Translating gives CASSLTSSGSPDTQYF.

The chain couples TRBV9 to TRBJ2-2; TRBD2 agrees at 11 bases. Unmatched junction bases numbered 12, after V lost 2 bases and J lost 9 bases. Germline-derived CDR1 and CDR2 are SGDLS and YYNGEE. CDR3 size: 17 residues. In DNA, the CDR3 is TGTGCCAGCAGCGTCCGATCTAGCGGGAGGCTAACTAGGGAGCTGTTTTTT. Translation gives CASSVRSSGRLTRELFF. Using reference TRBV9 and TRBJ2-2 for the parts outside the CDR3, the full variable domain is DSGVTQTPKHLITATGQRVTLRCSPRSGDLSVYWYQQSLDQGLQFLIQYYNGEERAKGNILERFSAQQFPDLHSELNLSSLELGDSALYFCASSVRSSGRLTRELFFGEGSRLTVL.

In the case of this clone: The identical CDR3 is also encoded by other nucleotide sequences in the sample. J is TRBJ2-2 and V is TRBV15; D remains ambiguous. The germline V gene encodes CDR1 LNHNV and CDR2 YYDKDF (reference sequence). With 0 bases removed from V and 1 base from J, the gap between germline ends came to 6 bases. The CDR3 covers 15 residues. The chain's CDR3 is CATSRDVGNTGELFF. In DNA, the CDR3 is TGTGCCACCAGCAGAGATGTGGGGAACACCGGGGAGCTGTTTTTT. Full variable domain (outside the CDR3, taken from reference TRBV15 and TRBJ2-2): DAMVIQNPRYQVTQFGKPVTLSCSQTLNHNVMYWYQQKSSQAPKLLFHYYDKDFNNEADTPDNFQSRRPNTSFCFLDIRSPGLGDTAMYLCATSRDVGNTGELFFGEGSRLTVL.

This chain uses TRBV27 with TRBJ2-7, with TRBD1 matching over 7 bases. This CDR3 has 17 residues. Per germline, CDR1 MNHEY and CDR2 SMNVEV (reference sequence). The V gene end was trimmed by 0 bases and the J gene end by 4 bases; junction bases not matched to a gene: 12. CDR3 DNA: TGTGCCAGCAGTTTATCGTGGATGGCAGGGGGTGGGTACGAGCAGTACTTC. Residues: CASSLSWMAGGGYEQYF.

V gene TRBV4-1 combines with J gene TRBJ1-5; weak D call: TRBD1 (5 bases). Germline CDR1 is MGHRA and CDR2 is YSYEKL. The CDR3 consists of 15 residues. Trimming shortened V by 0 bases and J by 6 bases, and 12 bases separated the two germline ends. The chain's CDR3 is CASSQEGQGGQPQHF. DNA for the CDR3: TGCGCCAGCAGCCAAGAGGGCCAGGGAGGTCAGCCCCAGCATTTT.

The chain couples TRBV19 to TRBJ1-1; TRBD1 matches 11 bases. V dropped 4 bases and J dropped 7; count of bases not matched to a gene: 5. The CDR3 is 14 residues long. The germline V gene has CDR1 LNHDA and CDR2 SQIVND (reference sequence). The CDR3 loop reads CASSTGQGVFEAFF. CDR3 DNA: TGTGCCAGTAGTACGGGACAGGGGGTTTTTGAAGCTTTCTTT.

The gene calls are TRBV11-3 and TRBJ2-7; D uncertain. In germline, CDR1 is SGHNT, CDR2 YENEEA. This CDR3 has 13 residues. With 1 base removed from V and 1 base from J, the gap between germline ends came to 5 bases. The CDR3 region is CASSLGSSYEQYF. The CDR3 DNA sequence: TGTGCCAGCAGCTTAGGAAGTTCCTACGAGCAGTACTTC.

The chain combines TRBV30 with TRBJ1-6, with D perhaps TRBD1 (5 bases). Per the germline V gene, CDR1 is GTSNPN and CDR2 is SVGIG (reference sequence). This CDR3 has 17 amino acids. Trimming pared 3 bases from V and 14 bases from J, leaving 29 bases between. This chain's CDR3 is CAWSPKRDRPGMLSLHF. The CDR3, as DNA: TGTGCCTGGAGCCCAAAAAGGGACCGCCCGGGAATGCTATCCCTCCACTTT.

This clone was detected once. The gene calls are TRBV10-1 and TRBJ2-7; TRBD1 matches 7 bases. Germline CDR1 is WNHNN and CDR2 is SYGVQD (reference sequence). The CDR3 length is 13 residues. V lost 8 bases, J lost 6 bases, and 10 bases stayed unmatched. The CDR3: CASSKTPGGEQYF. CDR3 bases: TGCGCCAGCTCAAAGACCCCAGGGGGCGAGCAGTACTTC.

The rearrangement links TRBV5-4 to TRBJ2-6; D is possibly TRBD1 (5 bases). This CDR3 region has 15 residues. Per germline, CDR1 SGHNT and CDR2 YYREEE (reference sequence). V lost 5 bases and J lost 0, with 9 bases in between. The CDR3 is CASSQGSSGANVLTF. The CDR3 DNA sequence: TGTGCCAGCAGTCAGGGATCCTCTGGGGCCAACGTCCTGACTTTC.

Regarding this clone: Compared with germline, one end of the junction differs, possibly owing to a read error. The chain recombines TRBV14 with TRBJ1-1, with D tentatively TRBD1 (6 bases). Germline assignment: CDR1 SGHDN and CDR2 FVKESK. CDR3 length equals 14 residues. The chain's CDR3 is CAGSLIQGNTEAFF. The DNA of the CDR3 is TGTGCCGGCAGCCTAATACAGGGGAACACTGAAGCTTTCTTT.

The rearrangement links TRBV5-1 to TRBJ2-1, with a weak D call TRBD2 (6 bases). Germline CDR1 is SGHRS and CDR2 is YFSETQ. Trimming pared 3 bases from V and 2 bases from J, leaving 12 bases between. CDR3 length equals 15 residues. The CDR3 reads CASSSPGLTYNEQFF. The CDR3 DNA reads TGCGCCAGCAGCTCTCCGGGACTCACCTACAATGAGCAGTTCTTC.

The chain carries TRBV6-1 and TRBJ2-7; TRBD2 is a possible D gene (6 bases). The CDR3 has 14 amino acids. Germline lookup yields CDR1 MNHNS and CDR2 SASEGT. The germline V and J ends were trimmed by 0 bases and 3 bases, with 9 bases remaining between them. DNA of the CDR3: TGTGCCAGCAGTGAAGCGGGGGGAGTCTACGAGCAGTACTTC. Protein sequence: CASSEAGGVYEQYF.

The V and J genes are TRBV7-6 and TRBJ2-1; D unresolved. The V end lost 3 bases, the J end lost 0 bases, and 9 bases lay between the germline ends. Per the germline V gene, CDR1 is SGHVS and CDR2 is FNYEAQ. This CDR3 comprises 15 residues. In DNA form, the CDR3 reads TGTGCCAGCAGCTTTCAAGCGAGCTCCTACAATGAGCAGTTCTTC. Protein product: CASSFQASSYNEQFF.

J is TRBJ1-5 and V is TRBV11-2; no reliable D call. The CDR3 consists of 16 residues. Germline CDR1 reads SGHAT; CDR2 reads FQNNGV. Trimming cost V 4 bases and J 3 bases, with 16 bases left between them. CDR3 coding DNA: TGTGCCAGCAGCTCGAACCGAGGTTCGAACAATCAGCCCCAGCATTTT. Amino acid sequence: CASSSNRGSNNQPQHF. Complete variable domain (other parts from reference TRBV11-2 and TRBJ1-5): EAGVAQSPRYKIIEKRQSVAFWCNPISGHATLYWYQQILGQGPKLLIQFQNNGVVDDSQLPKDRFSAERLKGVDSTLKIQPAKLEDSAVYLCASSSNRGSNNQPQHFGDGTRLSIL.

The J gene is TRBJ1-1, the V gene TRBV6-1; D not certain. Trimming left V 7 bases short and J 2 bases short, with 11 bases between. The CDR3 has 13 residues. Germline V lookup: CDR1 MNHNS, CDR2 SASEGT. The CDR3 DNA sequence: TGTGCCAGCACGGCCAATGCAAACACTGAAGCTTTCTTT. Amino acid sequence: CASTANANTEAFF.

V and J are TRBV12-2 and TRBJ2-5; TRBD1, the table's D call, was not compared with the DNA. TRBV12-2 is marked as a pseudogene. CDR3 length: 14 residues. In DNA, the CDR3 is TGTGCAAGTCGTTTGAGGACAGGTCGAGAGACCCAGTACTTC. Its translation is CASRLRTGRETQYF.

The chain carries TRBV4-2 and TRBJ2-7, with 7 bases matching TRBD2. Germline V gene lookup returns CDR1 LGHNA and CDR2 YNFKEQ. This CDR3 region has 15 residues. With V trimmed by 1 base and J by 2 bases, 5 bases remained unmatched. The CDR3 nucleotides are TGTGCCAGCAGCCAAGTAGCTAGCGGAGCCTACGAGCAGTACTTC. It encodes CASSQVASGAYEQYF.

The chain recombines TRBV12-5 with TRBJ2-2; D gene unclear. Trimming cost V 0 bases and J 7 bases, with 6 bases left between them. Per the germline V gene, CDR1 is LGHNT and CDR2 is FRNRAP. CDR3 length: 13 residues. The CDR3 bases are TGTGCTAGTGGTTTGGTATCGGGCGGGGAGCTGTTTTTT. It encodes CASGLVSGGELFF.

This rearrangement joins TRBV7-3 to TRBJ2-1, with D unclear. CDR1 is SGHTA and CDR2 is FQGTGA in the germline V gene. The CDR3 contains 15 residues. The ends were cut back, 0 bases at V and 0 bases at J, with 6 bases in the middle. This chain's CDR3 is CASSLTKSSYNEQFF. The CDR3, as DNA: TGTGCCAGCAGCTTAACCAAAAGCTCCTACAATGAGCAGTTCTTC. Looking up the rest from reference TRBV7-3 and TRBJ2-1 gives the full variable domain: GAGVSQTPSNKVTEKGKYVELRCDPISGHTALYWYRQSLGQGPEFLIYFQGTGAADDSGLPNDRFFAVRPEGSVSTLKIQRTERGDSAVYLCASSLTKSSYNEQFFGPGTRLTVL.

The chain combines TRBV9 with TRBJ2-3, with D possibly being TRBD1 (5 bases). The CDR3 contains 13 residues. V dropped 3 bases and J dropped 5 bases, with 10 bases sitting between them. CDR1 is SGDLS and CDR2 is YYNGEE in the germline V gene. The CDR3 spells CASSGQRGDTQYF. Here the CDR3 DNA reads TGTGCCAGCAGCGGACAAAGGGGAGATACGCAGTATTTT. Looking up the rest from reference TRBV9 and TRBJ2-3 gives the full variable domain: DSGVTQTPKHLITATGQRVTLRCSPRSGDLSVYWYQQSLDQGLQFLIQYYNGEERAKGNILERFSAQQFPDLHSELNLSSLELGDSALYFCASSGQRGDTQYFGPGTRLTVL.

The chain couples TRBV6-5 to TRBJ2-7, with TRBD2 identical over 7 bases. The CDR3 has 15 amino acids. V dropped 6 bases and J dropped 0; count of bases not matched to a gene: 8. Germline V gene lookup returns CDR1 MNHEY and CDR2 SVGAGI. CDR3 in amino acids: CASSPREGHSYEQYF. Here the CDR3 DNA reads TGTGCCAGCAGCCCAAGGGAGGGTCACTCCTACGAGCAGTACTTC.